This T cell receptor (beta chain) was observed in a study of cytomegalovirus exposure and HLA in healthy donors. 13 Jbeta primers and 60 Vbeta primers were used for the PCR. Libraries were prepared by immunoSEQ multiplex PCR; TCRdb keeps only in-frame clonotypes and omits some of them. In the table there are hundreds of thousands of clones, 80% to 90% of which are singletons. In germline, CDR1 is SEHNR, CDR2 FQNEAQ (reference sequence). There are 17 residues in the CDR3. Trimming pared 3 bases from V and 3 bases from J, leaving 20 bases between. This clone appeared once. Sequencing input: PBMCs. The receptor comes from a woman under 30 in good health and CMV-seronegative. The chain has TRBV7-9 and TRBJ1-1; perhaps TRBD1 as D (6 bases). DNA of the CDR3: TGTGCCAGCAGCTTCACCAGCCTCAACAGGGAGTACACTGAAGCTTTCTTT. It specifies CASSFTSLNREYTEAFF.